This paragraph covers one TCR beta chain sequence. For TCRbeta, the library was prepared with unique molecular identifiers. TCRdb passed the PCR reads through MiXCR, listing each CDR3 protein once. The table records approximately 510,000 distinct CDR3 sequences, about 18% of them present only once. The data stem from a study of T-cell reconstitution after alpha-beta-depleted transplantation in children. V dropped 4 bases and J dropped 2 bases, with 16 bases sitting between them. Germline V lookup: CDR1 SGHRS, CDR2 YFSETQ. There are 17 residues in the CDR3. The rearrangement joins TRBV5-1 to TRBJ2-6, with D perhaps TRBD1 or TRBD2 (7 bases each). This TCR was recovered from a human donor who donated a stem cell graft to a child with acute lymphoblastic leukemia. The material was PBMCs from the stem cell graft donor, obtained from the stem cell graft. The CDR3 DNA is TGCGCCAGCAGCCTCACTCAGGGGGGGGCTGGGGCCAACGTCCTGACTTTC. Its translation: CASSLTQGGAGANVLTF. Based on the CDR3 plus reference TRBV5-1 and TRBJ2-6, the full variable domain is KAGVTQTPRYLIKTRGQQVTLSCSPISGHRSVSWYQQTPGQGLQFLFEYFSETQRNKGNFPGRFSGRQFSNSRSEMNVSTLELGDSALYLCASSLTQGGAGANVLTFGAGSRLTVL.